The 19 T cell receptor beta chains reported below all come from one sample, sequenced in a study of blood T cell repertoires in COVID-19. Profiled with immunoSEQ multiplex PCR; TCRdb holds only in-frame clones, not every one. This repertoire shows about 89,000 clones, roughly 70% found once; its top ten account for around an eighth. Sequenced: peripheral blood. The receptor source for this set is a woman at least 80 years old with acute or convalescent COVID-19.

CDR3: CASSLTRQGWGELFF. Written as DNA, the CDR3 is TGTGCCAGCAGCCTCACTCGACAGGGCTGGGGGGAGCTGTTTTTT. The chain has TRBV11-3 and TRBJ2-2; 7 bases line up with TRBD1. Germline CDR1 is SGHNT and CDR2 is YENEEA. J lost 8 bases, V lost 5 bases, and 11 bases had no gene match. The CDR3 sequence is 15 residues long.

This chain links TRBV19 with TRBJ1-5, with 10 bases identical to TRBD1. The germline V gene has CDR1 LNHDA and CDR2 SQIVND (reference sequence). The CDR3 runs to 15 residues. V shed 4 bases and J 4 bases; nucleotides not matched to a gene: 4. This CDR3 is CASSTRGQGNQPQHF. Written as DNA, the CDR3 is TGTGCCAGTAGTACTCGGGGACAGGGGAATCAGCCCCAGCATTTT.

The CDR3 spells CASSQRGTDDEQYF. The CDR3 DNA reads as TGCGCCAGCAGCCAACGCGGGACAGACGACGAGCAGTACTTC. The chain couples TRBV4-3 to TRBJ2-7, with D perhaps matching TRBD1 (7 bases). Trimming shortened V by 2 bases and J by 5 bases, and 13 bases separated the two germline ends. CDR1 is LGHNA, CDR2 YSLEER, per germline. The CDR3 loop spans 14 amino acids.

This CDR3 reads CASSDPRTGETYGYTF. DNA of the CDR3: TGTGCCAGCAGTGACCCCAGGACAGGGGAGACATATGGCTACACCTTC. The chain is built from TRBV25-1 and TRBJ1-2; 9 bases map to TRBD1. V was pared by 3 bases and J by 5 bases, with 10 bases of the junction left unmatched. The germline gives CDR1 MGHDK, CDR2 SYGVNS. CDR3 size: 16 residues.

This clone has only a few counts. This sequence joins TRBV5-5 and TRBJ2-5; D call uncertain. Trimming took off 6 bases at V and 5 bases at J, with 8 bases between the two ends. This CDR3 is 11 amino acids long. The germline gives CDR1 SGHKS, CDR2 YYEKEE (reference sequence). The CDR3 spells CASTSRETQYF. The CDR3 region has the DNA TGTGCCAGCACCTCCCGGGAGACCCAGTACTTC.

The genes are TRBV4-2 and TRBJ1-6; 9 nucleotides agree with TRBD1. The germline gives CDR1 LGHNA, CDR2 YNFKEQ. The trim removed 3 bases at V and 3 bases at J, leaving 9 bases unmatched. The CDR3 contains 18 residues. In nucleotides, the CDR3 is TGTGCCAGCAGCCAGGGGACAGGGCGCAGGTACTATAATTCACCCCTCCACTTT. Protein product: CASSQGTGRRYYNSPLHF.

The chain couples TRBV4-3 to TRBJ2-7, with D perhaps matching TRBD2 (5 bases). CDR1 is LGHNA and CDR2 is YSLEER in the germline V gene. Trimming stripped 0 bases from V and 9 bases from J, with 18 bases between. The CDR3 extends over 15 amino acids. Here the CDR3 reads CASSQDPRTGSGQYF. The CDR3 DNA follows: TGCGCCAGCAGCCAAGATCCCCGGACGGGATCGGGGCAGTACTTC.

This chain links TRBV10-3 with TRBJ2-2, with 9 nucleotides matching TRBD2. V shed 3 bases and J 1 base; nucleotides not matched to a gene: 0. Germline V lookup: CDR1 ENHRY, CDR2 SYGVKD. There are 15 residues in the CDR3. CDR3 sequence (DNA): TGTGCCATCAGTGAACTAGCGGGGAACACCGGGGAGCTGTTTTTT. This translates into CAISELAGNTGELFF.

The V and J genes are TRBV18 and TRBJ2-7, with D tentatively TRBD2 (5 bases). The CDR3 loop spans 14 amino acids. V was shortened by 2 bases and J by 2 bases, with 10 bases between the two germline ends. Germline CDR1 reads KGHSH; CDR2 reads LQKENI. CDR3 bases: TGTGCCAGCTCACCAGAGGAGGTCCCCTACGAGCAGTACTTC. The encoded protein is CASSPEEVPYEQYF.

This clone showed up just a few times. The gene calls are TRBV21-1 and TRBJ1-2; the D segment call TRBD1 is taken from the table without a DNA check. TRBV21-1 is assigned pseudogene status. The CDR3 length is 15 residues. CDR3 in amino acids: CASRQSGLILYGYTF. CDR3 nucleotide sequence: TGTGCCAGTCGACAGTCAGGCCTTATTCTCTATGGCTACACCTTC.

The chain couples TRBV5-6 to TRBJ1-2, with TRBD1 matching 7 bases. With 2 bases clipped from V and 4 bases from J, the junction kept 5 bases outside the gene matches. Per the germline V gene, CDR1 is SGHDT and CDR2 is YYEEEE. The CDR3 covers 14 residues. The CDR3 region has the DNA TGTGCCAGCAGCTTTCACAGGGGAGGCTATGGCTACACCTTC. Protein: CASSFHRGGYGYTF.

CDR3 nucleotide sequence: TGTGCCAGCAGCCCTAACAGGGGGGGGACCTACGAGCAGTACTTC. It specifies CASSPNRGGTYEQYF. The chain recombines TRBV7-2 with TRBJ2-7; tentative D call: TRBD1 (8 bases). The CDR3 has 15 residues. V lost 5 bases and J lost 2, with 16 bases in between. The germline V gene encodes CDR1 SGHTA and CDR2 FQGNSA. Full variable domain (rest looked up from reference TRBV7-2 and TRBJ2-7): GAGVSQSPSNKVTEKGKDVELRCDPISGHTALYWYRQSLGQGLEFLIYFQGNSAPDKSGLPSDRFSAERTGGSVSTLTIQRTQQEDSAVYLCASSPNRGGTYEQYFGPGTRLTVT.

The V and J genes are TRBV2 and TRBJ2-4; TRBD1 matches 7 bases. Losses at the gene ends were 5 bases for V and 3 bases for J; bases not matched to a gene: 7. Germline values: CDR1 SNHLY, CDR2 FYNNEI. The CDR3 totals 15 residues. The CDR3: CASSPQGYDKNIQYF. For the CDR3, the DNA is TGTGCCAGCAGTCCACAGGGGTATGACAAAAACATTCAGTACTTC.

The gene calls are TRBV27 and TRBJ1-1; no firm D call. The CDR3 extends over 16 amino acids. Per germline, CDR1 MNHEY and CDR2 SMNVEV (reference sequence). V lost 2 bases and J 1 base, leaving 14 bases between the germline ends. The CDR3 sequence is CASSLRATAKNTEAFF. CDR3 coding DNA: TGTGCCAGCAGTTTACGCGCAACAGCTAAGAACACTGAAGCTTTCTTT.

Only a few counts were recorded for this clone. The CDR3 bases are TGTGCCAGCAGCTTAGCGGGGGGCACAGATACGCAGTATTTT. Translating gives CASSLAGGTDTQYF. The chain combines TRBV7-3 with TRBJ2-3; 7 bases map to TRBD2. This CDR3 is 14 amino acids long. After removal of 2 bases from V and 1 base from J, the junction contained 0 bases not matched to a gene. Germline V gene sequence: CDR1 SGHTA, CDR2 FQGTGA.

This clone showed up many times. An end of the junction differs from the germline gene, which may be a read error. V usage is TRBV7-7 and J usage is TRBJ2-7; D possibly corresponds to TRBD1 (6 bases). The length of the CDR3 is 15 residues. Germline CDR1 and CDR2: SSHAT and FNYEAQ (reference sequence). CDR3 DNA sequence: TGTGCTAGCAGCTTAGAAGCAGGGGAGTCCTACGAGCAGTACTTC. This codes for CASSLEAGESYEQYF.

V is TRBV30 and J is TRBJ1-6, with 8 bases fitting TRBD1. After removal of 4 bases from V and 10 bases from J, the junction contained 9 bases not matched to a gene. From germline, CDR1 is GTSNPN and CDR2 SVGIG (reference sequence). This CDR3 spans 14 amino acids. The CDR3 nucleotides read TGTGCCTGGAAAACAGGACAGGGTGGATCACCCCTCCACTTT. Translated: CAWKTGQGGSPLHF.

This chain links TRBV10-3 with TRBJ1-2; tentatively, D is TRBD1 (6 bases). Germline CDR1 ENHRY, CDR2 SYGVKD. The CDR3 spans 15 residues. V was clipped by 4 bases and J by 6 bases, with 18 bases between them. The DNA of the CDR3 is TGTGCCATCAGTGGACAGAGGGGGAATGGGGATGGCTACACCTTC. Residues: CAISGQRGNGDGYTF.

The genes are TRBV18 and TRBJ2-5, with D maybe TRBD2 (6 bases). The germline V gene has CDR1 KGHSH and CDR2 LQKENI. V was cut by 0 bases and J by 5 bases, with 10 bases left in between. The CDR3 extends over 14 amino acids. The chain's CDR3 is CASSPPSGWETQYF. The DNA of the CDR3 is TGTGCCAGCTCACCACCTAGCGGTTGGGAGACCCAGTACTTC.